The 7 T cell receptor beta chains in this list originate from one sample, sequenced in a study of shared clonotypes between healthy human individuals. Clones were read by immunoSEQ multiplex PCR, and TCRdb kept only the in-frame ones, dropping some. Seen here are over a million clones, 96% observed once, and the top ten hold more than 0.9%. Sequencing used naive CD4+ T cells sorted from blood. Noted subset: CD45RA+ positively selected. These receptors all come from a young man in good health.

This clone has a single count. The chain couples TRBV6-1 to TRBJ2-7; no firm D call. This CDR3 is 15 amino acids long. The germline gives CDR1 MNHNS, CDR2 SASEGT. V dropped 4 bases and J dropped 3 bases, with 16 bases sitting between them. The DNA of the CDR3 is TGTGCCAGCAGTGGGGTTAGGAGCTGGGGCTACGAGCAGTACTTC. It translates to CASSGVRSWGYEQYF.

The chain links TRBV18 to TRBJ1-1; 8 bases are shared with TRBD1. The CDR3 covers 16 residues. V lost 3 bases and J lost 3; bases outside the gene matches: 9. CDR1 is KGHSH, CDR2 LQKENI, per germline. CDR3 sequence (DNA): TGTGCCAGCTCACCCTTACCCACGACAGGGGACACTGAAGCTTTCTTT. This codes for CASSPLPTTGDTEAFF.

The gene calls are TRBV10-3 and TRBJ1-1; perhaps TRBD1 as D (6 bases). Per germline, CDR1 ENHRY and CDR2 SYGVKD. This CDR3 region has 15 residues. With 2 bases removed from V and 4 bases from J, the gap between germline ends came to 14 bases. The CDR3 region is CAISEAQGSGTEAFF. The CDR3 DNA follows: TGTGCCATCAGTGAGGCACAGGGAAGTGGCACTGAAGCTTTCTTT.

The J gene is TRBJ2-2, the V gene TRBV5-1, with D perhaps matching TRBD1 (7 bases). CDR3 size: 15 residues. Germline V gives CDR1 SGHRS, CDR2 YFSETQ. Trimming pared 0 bases from V and 6 bases from J, leaving 12 bases between. The CDR3 region is CASSLGQGGPGELFF. In nucleotides, the CDR3 is TGCGCCAGCAGCTTGGGACAGGGAGGACCCGGGGAGCTGTTTTTT.

This clone appeared a single time. The chain combines TRBV18 with TRBJ1-1; D ambiguous. Germline lookup yields CDR1 KGHSH and CDR2 LQKENI. The CDR3 is 14 residues long. V lost 6 bases to trimming and J lost 3 bases, with 14 bases between them. The CDR3 nucleotides read TGTGCCAGCTCCGCGAACGGCGGGGACACTGAAGCTTTCTTT. Protein product: CASSANGGDTEAFF.

The V and J genes are TRBV11-2 and TRBJ1-5, with D possibly matching TRBD1 (5 bases). This CDR3 is 16 amino acids long. V lost 1 base, J lost 5 bases, and 15 bases lay in between. The germline CDR1 and CDR2 sequences are SGHAT and FQNNGV. Here the CDR3 reads CASSLGPTGTYQPQHF. As DNA, the CDR3 is TGTGCCAGCAGCTTAGGCCCTACCGGGACCTATCAGCCCCAGCATTTT.

Remarks on this clone: At the DNA level, this CDR3 is encoded by other sequences in the same sample as well. The chain joins TRBV4-1 to TRBJ2-1, with 8 positions matching TRBD1. Losses at the gene ends were 4 bases for V and 1 base for J; bases not matched to a gene: 3. The CDR3 totals 15 residues. The V gene's germline CDR1 is MGHRA and CDR2 YSYEKL. Written as DNA, the CDR3 is TGCGCCAGCAGCCCCGGACAGGGATCCTACAATGAGCAGTTCTTC. This codes for CASSPGQGSYNEQFF.